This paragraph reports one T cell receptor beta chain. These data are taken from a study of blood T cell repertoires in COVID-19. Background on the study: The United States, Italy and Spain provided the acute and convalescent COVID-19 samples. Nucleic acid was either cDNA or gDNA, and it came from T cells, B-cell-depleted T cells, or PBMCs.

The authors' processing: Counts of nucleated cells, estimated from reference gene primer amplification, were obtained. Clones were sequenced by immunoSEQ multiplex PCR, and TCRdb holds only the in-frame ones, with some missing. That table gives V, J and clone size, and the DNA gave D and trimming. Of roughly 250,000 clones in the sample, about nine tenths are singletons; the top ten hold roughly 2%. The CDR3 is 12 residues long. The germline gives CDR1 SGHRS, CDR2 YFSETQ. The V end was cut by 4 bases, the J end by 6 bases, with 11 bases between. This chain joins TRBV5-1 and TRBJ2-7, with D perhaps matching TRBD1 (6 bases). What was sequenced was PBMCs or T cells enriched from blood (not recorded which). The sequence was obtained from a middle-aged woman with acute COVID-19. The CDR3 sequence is CASSATGGEQYF. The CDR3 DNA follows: TGCGCCAGCAGCGCGACAGGAGGCGAGCAGTACTTC.